This is a list of T cell receptor beta chains from one sample in a study of blood T cell repertoires in COVID-19. Sequenced by immunoSEQ multiplex PCR; TCRdb stores in-frame clones only, minus some. The sample shows 100,000 to 150,000 clones, about nine tenths of them seen only once. What was sequenced was peripheral blood. Receptors originate from a man in his forties or fifties with active COVID-19. Each CDR3 is given with its conserved first and last residue.

>TRBJ2-1|TRBV12-3/TRBV12-4
CASRRQGNEQFF
>TRBJ2-2|TRBV7-2
CASSLDRGLTGELFF
>TRBJ1-5|TRBV28
CASGTGDQPQHF
>TRBJ2-3|TRBV19
CAGGAGGLTDTQYF
>TRBJ1-3|TRBV19
CASSISGGNRGSGNTIYF
>TRBJ1-1|TRBV25-1
CASSEYHGGLNTEAFF
>TRBJ1-1|TRBV7-9
CASSLAGTGGGEAFF
>TRBJ2-4|TRBV3-1/TRBV3-2
CASSQGPGGVAKNIQYF
>TRBJ2-3|TRBV7-6
CASSPRGDTQYF
>TRBJ1-1|TRBV4-3
CASSQDSTGWLGAEAFF
>TRBJ1-4|TRBV27
CASRTRGTSGYEKLFF
>TRBJ1-1|TRBV3-1/TRBV3-2
CASSRRAANTEAFF
>TRBJ2-1|TRBV18
CASSPQGSEQFF
>TRBJ2-3|TRBV4-2
CASSQGVGGGALDTQYF
>TRBJ1-1|TRBV5-1
CASSTQGARDTEAFF
>TRBJ1-2|TRBV5-1
CASKDQDSFNYGYTF
>TRBJ1-5|TRBV19
CASWDRPGGGNQPQHF
>TRBJ1-6|TRBV6-5
CASSYRHSSYNSPLHF
>TRBJ2-3|TRBV2
CASNGGSTDTQYF
>TRBJ1-2|TRBV6-6
CASSLSGTVYGYTF
>TRBJ2-2|TRBV11-2
CASSSWGGGNRGTGELFF
>TRBJ2-2|TRBV11-1
CASSLTDGKRTGELFF
>TRBJ2-5|TRBV30
CAWSVIAGSARQETQYF
>TRBJ1-1|TRBV9
CASSAPNGGAEAFF
>TRBJ2-7|TRBV18
CASSPPGSKYEQYF
>TRBJ1-2|TRBV2
CASSGDSTNYGYTF
>TRBJ2-7|TRBV27
CAGDRGHNEQYF
>TRBJ1-1|TRBV3-1/TRBV3-2
CASSRTPVSTEAFF
>TRBJ2-7|TRBV5-5
CASSAPGTVYYEQYF
>TRBJ2-3|TRBV12-3/TRBV12-4
CASSLPGTDTQYF
>TRBJ2-1|TRBV6-5
CASSSEGLATYNEQFF